The rows below give T cell receptor beta chains drawn from one sample of a study of regulatory T cells in long-lasting Graves disease. TCRdb itself ran the multiplex PCR reads through MiXCR, one entry per CDR3 protein. The sample lists 500,000 to 800,000 distinct CDR3 sequences; around 32% were seen once. Sequences were derived from peripheral blood mononuclear cells (PBMCs), sampled when the disease was refractory, from a patient treated with antithyroid drugs. The receptors stem from a female donor with Graves disease. The CDR3 runs from the conserved cysteine through the conserved F or W. A D gene is named only where the DNA matches it firmly. Size is stated for part of the rows, as once, few or many counts, or as a class when the clone is expanded.

clone_size: .
j_call: TRBJ1-1
d_call: TRBD1
v_call: TRBV20-1
cdr3_aa: CSARDLQGARTEAFF
cdr3_nt: TGCAGTGCTAGAGATCTACAGGGGGCGAGGACTGAAGCTTTCTTT

clone_size: .
j_call: TRBJ1-1
d_call: .
v_call: TRBV29-1
cdr3_aa: CSALDSPNTEAFF
cdr3_nt: TGCAGCGCCCTGGACTCCCCGAACACTGAAGCTTTCTTT

clone_size: many
j_call: TRBJ1-1
d_call: .
v_call: TRBV20-1
cdr3_aa: CSALGWDQAFF
cdr3_nt: TGCAGTGCCCTGGGCTGGGACCAAGCTTTCTTT

clone_size: few
j_call: TRBJ2-2
d_call: .
v_call: TRBV2
cdr3_aa: CASKGPGELFF
cdr3_nt: TGTGCCAGCAAGGGACCCGGGGAGCTGTTTTTT

clone_size: .
j_call: TRBJ1-1
d_call: TRBD1
v_call: TRBV6-1
cdr3_aa: CASSPGTGSTEAFF
cdr3_nt: TGTGCCAGCAGTCCCGGGACAGGGTCCACTGAAGCTTTCTTT

clone_size: .
j_call: TRBJ1-5
d_call: .
v_call: TRBV27
cdr3_aa: CASSLSQGIQPQHF
cdr3_nt: TGTGCCAGCAGTTTATCACAGGGTATACAGCCCCAGCATTTT

clone_size: few
j_call: TRBJ2-2
d_call: .
v_call: TRBV6-4
cdr3_aa: CASNQEEGTGELFF
cdr3_nt: TGTGCCAGCAATCAGGAGGAAGGTACCGGGGAGCTGTTTTTT

clone_size: many
j_call: TRBJ1-1
d_call: .
v_call: TRBV12-3/TRBV12-4
cdr3_aa: CASRTAGAREAFF
cdr3_nt: TGTGCCAGCAGGACGGCAGGGGCTAGGGAAGCTTTCTTT

clone_size: few
j_call: TRBJ2-5
d_call: .
v_call: TRBV7-9
cdr3_aa: CASSLVINGQETQYF
cdr3_nt: TGTGCCAGCAGCTTAGTGATTAACGGCCAAGAGACCCAGTACTTC

clone_size: .
j_call: TRBJ1-2
d_call: .
v_call: TRBV19
cdr3_aa: CASSPPEQGLYGYTF
cdr3_nt: TGTGCCAGTAGCCCCCCTGAACAGGGATTATATGGCTACACCTTC

clone_size: .
j_call: TRBJ1-6
d_call: .
v_call: TRBV19
cdr3_aa: CASSIGGVNSPLHF
cdr3_nt: TGTGCCAGTAGTATCGGAGGGGTTAACTCACCCCTCCACTTT

clone_size: .
j_call: TRBJ2-5
d_call: .
v_call: TRBV6-1
cdr3_aa: CASNTWPQHQETQYF
cdr3_nt: TGTGCCAGCAACACATGGCCCCAGCACCAAGAGACCCAGTACTTC

clone_size: .
j_call: TRBJ1-2
d_call: .
v_call: TRBV5-1
cdr3_aa: CASSLELTYVYTF
cdr3_nt: TGTGCCAGCAGCTTGGAACTGACTTACGTCTACACCTTC

clone_size: .
j_call: TRBJ2-1
d_call: .
v_call: TRBV19
cdr3_aa: CASSKPDSYNEQFF
cdr3_nt: TGTGCCAGTAGTAAACCTGACTCCTACAATGAGCAGTTCTTC

clone_size: .
j_call: TRBJ1-2
d_call: .
v_call: TRBV6-2/TRBV6-3
cdr3_aa: CASSDGTPPANYGYTF
cdr3_nt: TGTGCCAGCAGTGACGGGACTCCGCCTGCTAACTATGGCTACACCTTC

clone_size: few
j_call: TRBJ1-1
d_call: .
v_call: TRBV2
cdr3_aa: CATAQGNTEAFF
cdr3_nt: TGTGCCACCGCGCAGGGGAACACTGAAGCTTTCTTT

clone_size: .
j_call: TRBJ2-7
d_call: .
v_call: TRBV20-1
cdr3_aa: CSAYPVAGSSYEQYF
cdr3_nt: TGCAGTGCTTACCCCGTTGCGGGGAGCTCCTACGAGCAGTACTTC

clone_size: few
j_call: TRBJ2-1
d_call: .
v_call: TRBV7-9
cdr3_aa: CASSAGLGVYNEQFF
cdr3_nt: TGTGCCAGCAGCGCCGGATTAGGAGTCTACAATGAGCAGTTCTTC

clone_size: few
j_call: TRBJ1-2
d_call: TRBD1
v_call: TRBV6-5
cdr3_aa: CASSYSGSGQFNYGYTF
cdr3_nt: TGTGCCAGCAGTTACTCGGGGTCGGGACAGTTTAACTATGGCTACACCTTC

clone_size: many
j_call: TRBJ1-1
d_call: TRBD1
v_call: TRBV20-1
cdr3_aa: CSAEDRGEAFF
cdr3_nt: TGCAGTGCTGAGGACAGGGGAGAAGCTTTCTTT

clone_size: many
j_call: TRBJ2-7
d_call: .
v_call: TRBV12-3/TRBV12-4
cdr3_aa: CASGGGTVEQYF
cdr3_nt: TGTGCCAGCGGGGGGGGGACAGTCGAGCAGTACTTC

clone_size: few
j_call: TRBJ2-7
d_call: TRBD1
v_call: TRBV12-3/TRBV12-4
cdr3_aa: CASSLTGTGASYEQYF
cdr3_nt: TGTGCCAGCAGTTTGACCGGGACAGGGGCTTCCTACGAGCAGTACTTC

clone_size: few
j_call: TRBJ1-4
d_call: .
v_call: TRBV30
cdr3_aa: CAWSVLGEKLFF
cdr3_nt: TGTGCCTGGAGTGTACTGGGCGAAAAACTGTTTTTT

clone_size: .
j_call: TRBJ1-5
d_call: TRBD1
v_call: TRBV12-3/TRBV12-4
cdr3_aa: CASGERTGGNQPQHF
cdr3_nt: TGTGCCAGCGGCGAAAGGACAGGGGGCAATCAGCCCCAGCATTTT

clone_size: .
j_call: TRBJ2-3
d_call: .
v_call: TRBV19
cdr3_aa: CASSIEGGRSDTQYF
cdr3_nt: TGTGCCAGTAGTATAGAGGGGGGACGGTCAGATACGCAGTATTTT

clone_size: few
j_call: TRBJ1-1
d_call: .
v_call: TRBV11-2
cdr3_aa: CASSSGPYTEAFF
cdr3_nt: TGTGCCAGCAGCAGCGGCCCTTACACTGAAGCTTTCTTT

clone_size: .
j_call: TRBJ2-3
d_call: TRBD2
v_call: TRBV29-1
cdr3_aa: CSVLLAGERDTQYF
cdr3_nt: TGCAGCGTATTGCTAGCGGGGGAAAGGGATACGCAGTATTTT

clone_size: .
j_call: TRBJ2-1
d_call: .
v_call: TRBV9
cdr3_aa: CASSADNNEQFF
cdr3_nt: TGTGCCAGCAGCGCCGATAACAATGAGCAGTTCTTC

clone_size: .
j_call: TRBJ2-7
d_call: TRBD1
v_call: TRBV24-1
cdr3_aa: CATKGPGQGCYEQYF
cdr3_nt: TGTGCCACCAAAGGACCGGGACAGGGATGCTACGAGCAGTACTTC

clone_size: .
j_call: TRBJ1-5
d_call: .
v_call: TRBV15
cdr3_aa: CATSRSYNQPQHF
cdr3_nt: TGTGCCACCAGCAGGTCCTACAATCAGCCCCAGCATTTT

clone_size: few
j_call: TRBJ1-2
d_call: .
v_call: TRBV5-1
cdr3_aa: CASREPGGYGYTF
cdr3_nt: TGCGCCAGCAGGGAACCGGGGGGCTATGGCTACACCTTC

clone_size: few
j_call: TRBJ2-2
d_call: TRBD2
v_call: TRBV11-2
cdr3_aa: CASSFELAGGTGELFF
cdr3_nt: TGTGCCAGCAGCTTCGAACTAGCGGGTGGAACCGGGGAGCTGTTTTTT

clone_size: .
j_call: TRBJ1-2
d_call: TRBD1
v_call: TRBV28
cdr3_aa: CASSLPGQGRVYGYTF
cdr3_nt: TGTGCCAGCAGTTTACCGGGACAGGGGCGAGTCTATGGCTACACCTTC

clone_size: many
j_call: TRBJ2-7
d_call: .
v_call: TRBV5-1
cdr3_aa: CASSLDSFYEQYF
cdr3_nt: TGTGCCAGCAGCTTGGACAGTTTCTACGAGCAGTACTTC

clone_size: few
j_call: TRBJ1-1
d_call: TRBD1
v_call: TRBV12-3/TRBV12-4
cdr3_aa: CASRRGTEEFEAFF
cdr3_nt: TGTGCCAGCAGGCGCGGGACAGAAGAATTCGAAGCTTTCTTT

clone_size: few
j_call: TRBJ2-2
d_call: .
v_call: TRBV27
cdr3_aa: CASSPSQLNTGELFF
cdr3_nt: TGTGCCAGCAGCCCCAGCCAGCTAAACACCGGGGAGCTGTTTTTT